This T cell receptor beta chain was captured in a study of shared clonotypes between healthy human individuals. Findings and caveats of the study: The study found lower generation probabilities in non-shared clonotypes than in those shared by all four donors.

Note on this clone: Antigen: not known.

Deep-level settings were used for running the assay. Clones were read by immunoSEQ multiplex PCR, and TCRdb kept only the in-frame ones, dropping some. The sample comprises about 1.1 million clones, approximately 80% of which are singletons, and roughly 0.82% rests with the top ten. This CDR3 is 15 amino acids long. The germline CDR1 and CDR2 sequences are SGHNT and YYREEE (reference sequence). The J segment lost 5 bases and the V segment lost 5 bases, leaving 9 bases of the junction unmatched. Sequenced sample: memory CD4+ T cells from PBMCs. Subset described: CD45RA-negative fraction. The chain couples TRBV5-4 to TRBJ2-5; 10 positions match TRBD1. The receptor's source is a man younger than 35 in good health. Some clones in this sample may be carry-over from other donors' samples. The CDR3 loop is CASSLPGQGMETQYF. The CDR3 nucleotides are TGTGCCAGCAGTTTACCGGGACAGGGGATGGAGACCCAGTACTTC.